These 19 T cell receptor beta chains were sequenced from one sample in a study of T cells after yellow fever vaccination. TCRdb reanalysed the 5' RACE reads using MiXCR and keeps one entry per CDR3 protein. The sample has some 350,000 distinct CDR3 sequences, around 3.9% seen once. The sequencing here drew on PBMCs, taken 5 days after the yellow fever booster vaccination. These receptors were collected from a man aged 18 to 30 who received the YFV17D yellow fever vaccine.

This clonotype has ten or more counts. CDR3 nucleotides: TGTGCCAGCAGCTTAGGGGGGAAGAACACTGAAGCTTTCTTT. It specifies CASSLGGKNTEAFF. The chain joins TRBV7-3 to TRBJ1-1; D is perhaps TRBD1 (5 bases). There are 14 residues in the CDR3. V was pared by 2 bases and J by 1 base, with 8 bases between. Per germline, CDR1 SGHTA and CDR2 FQGTGA.

This clonotype was seen a few times. The chain employs TRBV9 and TRBJ2-5, with D unclear. Germline values: CDR1 SGDLS, CDR2 YYNGEE. V lost 4 bases, J lost 4 bases, and 14 bases lay in between. The CDR3 totals 14 residues. The DNA for the CDR3 is TGTGCCAGCAGCACTACTCCGGCTGGAGAGACCCAGTACTTC. Amino acids: CASSTTPAGETQYF. Full variable domain (missing parts from reference TRBV9 and TRBJ2-5): DSGVTQTPKHLITATGQRVTLRCSPRSGDLSVYWYQQSLDQGLQFLIQYYNGEERAKGNILERFSAQQFPDLHSELNLSSLELGDSALYFCASSTTPAGETQYFGPGTRLLVL.

This clonotype showed up many times. Here the CDR3 DNA reads TGCAGTGCACCTAACAGGGGGGGTCAGCCCCAGCATTTT. Translation gives CSAPNRGGQPQHF. The V call is TRBV20-1, the J call TRBJ1-5; 8 nucleotides line up with TRBD1. Germline trimming cut 6 bases from V and 6 bases from J; bases unmatched to any gene: 7. CDR3 length: 13 residues. Germline V gives CDR1 DFQATT, CDR2 SNEGSKA (reference sequence).

This clonotype showed up many times. This rearrangement joins TRBV5-1 to TRBJ1-4; tentative D call: TRBD1 (6 bases). This CDR3 comprises 13 residues. CDR1 is SGHRS, CDR2 YFSETQ, per germline. The V end was cut by 4 bases, the J end by 8 bases, with 12 bases between. The DNA of the CDR3 is TGCGCCAGCAGCGAACCAGGGGACGAAAAACTGTTTTTT. Encoded protein: CASSEPGDEKLFF.

This clonotype was detected a few times. The gene calls are TRBV3-1 and TRBJ1-3; D is undetermined. Germline V gene sequence: CDR1 LGHDT, CDR2 YNNKEL (reference sequence). The CDR3 totals 11 residues. With 11 bases removed from V and 4 bases from J, the gap between germline ends came to 9 bases. Written as DNA, the CDR3 is TGTGCCGCCGGGTTGGGAAACACCATATATTTT. This translates into CAAGLGNTIYF. The whole variable domain, remainder taken from reference TRBV3-1 and TRBJ1-3, is DTAVSQTPKYLVTQMGNDKSIKCEQNLGHDTMYWYKQDSKKFLKIMFSYNNKELIINETVPNRFSPKSPDKAHLNLHINSLELGDSAVYFCAAGLGNTIYFGEGSWLTVV.

This clonotype was picked up many times. V is TRBV2 and J is TRBJ2-1, with D unresolved. The ends were cut back, 4 bases at V and 0 bases at J, with 7 bases in the middle. Germline V CDR1 and CDR2: SNHLY, FYNNEI. CDR3 length: 14 amino acids. CDR3 protein: CASSAEVSYNEQFF. CDR3 DNA: TGTGCCAGCAGTGCTGAAGTCTCCTACAATGAGCAGTTCTTC.

This clonotype was counted only a few times. V usage is TRBV5-1 and J usage is TRBJ2-2; tentatively, D is TRBD1 (6 bases). This CDR3 has 16 amino acids. Deletions cut 4 bases from V and 4 bases from J, with 17 bases between. The germline gives CDR1 SGHRS, CDR2 YFSETQ. The CDR3 loop reads CASSVGTDSFTGELFF. Written as DNA, the CDR3 is TGCGCCAGCAGCGTTGGGACGGACAGTTTCACCGGGGAGCTGTTTTTT.

This clonotype turned up a few times. As DNA, the CDR3 is TGTGCCAGCACCCGGGGGGGGGTCCGCAGAGGGGAGACCCAGTACTTC. This translates into CASTRGGVRRGETQYF. The rearrangement links TRBV5-4 to TRBJ2-5; 8 positions agree with TRBD2. CDR3 length: 16 residues. Germline trimming cut 6 bases from V and 5 bases from J; bases unmatched to any gene: 15. Germline values: CDR1 SGHNT, CDR2 YYREEE (reference sequence). Filled out from reference TRBV5-4 and TRBJ2-5, the complete variable domain reads ETGVTQSPTHLIKTRGQQVTLRCSSQSGHNTVSWYQQALGQGPQFIFQYYREEENGRGNFPPRFSGLQFPNYSSELNVNALELDDSALYLCASTRGGVRRGETQYFGPGTRLLVL.

The table lists this clonotype with many counts. The chain joins TRBV28 to TRBJ1-4; no firm D call. Trimming shortened V by 3 bases and J by 2 bases, and 10 bases separated the two germline ends. The CDR3 consists of 15 residues. CDR1 is MDHEN and CDR2 is SYDVKM in the germline V gene. CDR3: CASSFGGPTNEKLFF. CDR3 nucleotide sequence: TGTGCCAGCAGTTTTGGCGGCCCGACTAATGAAAAACTGTTTTTT.

This chain uses TRBV5-1 with TRBJ2-5, with 7 nucleotides matching TRBD2. The CDR3 loop spans 14 amino acids. Germline V gene lookup returns CDR1 SGHRS and CDR2 YFSETQ. V was pared by 6 bases and J by 1 base, with 6 bases of the junction left unmatched. The CDR3 sequence is CASKALAAQETQYF. CDR3 sequence (DNA): TGCGCCAGCAAGGCCCTAGCGGCCCAAGAGACCCAGTACTTC.

This clonotype was detected a few times. V usage is TRBV12-3 or TRBV12-4 and J usage is TRBJ2-2; TRBD1 might be the D (5 bases). The CDR3 contains 14 residues. V was shortened by 5 bases and J by 4 bases, with 11 bases between the two germline ends. CDR3 amino acids: CASSTGETTGELFF. CDR3 coding DNA: TGTGCCAGCAGTACAGGAGAAACCACCGGGGAGCTGTTTTTT.

This clonotype was detected only a few times. The chain recombines TRBV12-3 or TRBV12-4 with TRBJ2-2; the match to TRBD2 covers 7 bases. This CDR3 has 15 amino acids. Trimming at V came to 3 bases and at J to 1 base, leaving 2 bases not matched to a gene. The CDR3 here is CASSFWGGNTGELFF. The DNA of the CDR3 is TGTGCCAGCAGTTTTTGGGGGGGGAACACCGGGGAGCTGTTTTTT.

This clonotype has just a few counts. The J gene is TRBJ2-1, the V gene TRBV5-1; 9 nucleotides align to TRBD1. CDR3 length: 16 amino acids. Unmatched junction bases numbered 8, after V lost 3 bases and J lost 4 bases. Looked up from germline, CDR1 is SGHRS and CDR2 is YFSETQ. In nucleotides, the CDR3 is TGCGCCAGCAGCTCGCAACAGGGGGCACGGTACAATGAGCAGTTCTTC. Translation: CASSSQQGARYNEQFF.

The sample holds many counts of this clonotype. The rearrangement links TRBV2 to TRBJ1-4; no firm D call. The ends were cut back, 4 bases at V and 8 bases at J, with 11 bases in the middle. Germline values: CDR1 SNHLY, CDR2 FYNNEI. The CDR3 runs 13 residues. The CDR3 reads CASSAPGREKLFF. The CDR3 DNA is TGTGCCAGCAGTGCACCAGGTCGCGAAAAACTGTTTTTT.

This clonotype was counted between two and nine times. The chain joins TRBV2 to TRBJ2-7; the D gene is possibly TRBD2 (5 bases). Germline V lookup: CDR1 SNHLY, CDR2 FYNNEI. This CDR3 contains 14 residues. Trimming removed 6 bases at V and 7 bases at J, with 19 bases between. CDR3 nucleotides: TGTGCCAGCAGCAGGTCTAGCCGGTCTGGGGAGCAGTACTTC. Its translation: CASSRSSRSGEQYF.

The sample holds many counts of this clonotype. V gene TRBV20-1 combines with J gene TRBJ2-7; 7 positions agree with TRBD1. The CDR3 consists of 11 residues. Losses at the gene ends were 6 bases for V and 3 bases for J; bases not matched to a gene: 2. From germline, CDR1 is DFQATT and CDR2 SNEGSKA (reference sequence). CDR3 bases: TGCAGTGCAAGGGACAGCTACGAGCAGTACGTC. Translated: CSARDSYEQYV.

This clonotype was seen at least ten times. This chain links TRBV5-6 with TRBJ2-7, with D tentatively TRBD2 (6 bases). V lost 2 bases to trimming and J lost 2 bases, with 8 bases between them. The germline CDR1 and CDR2 sequences are SGHDT and YYEEEE. The CDR3 extends over 13 amino acids. The CDR3, as DNA: TGTGCCAGCAGCTTTAGCGGTGCCTACGAGCAGTACGTC. Translation: CASSFSGAYEQYV.

The rearrangement uses TRBV5-1 and TRBJ1-6; no reliable D call. V shed 6 bases and J shed 6 bases, with 4 bases lying between them. This CDR3 region has 11 residues. Per the germline V gene, CDR1 is SGHRS and CDR2 is YFSETQ. The CDR3 protein is CASMTNSPLHF. CDR3 nucleotides: TGCGCCAGCATGACTAATTCACCCCTCCACTTT.

In its sample, this clonotype was seen a few times. The chain employs TRBV4-3 and TRBJ1-2; no firm D call. The germline CDR1 and CDR2 sequences are LGHNA and YSLEER. The CDR3 is 17 amino acids. Between the trimmed V and J ends, which lost 0 bases and 8 bases, there was a span of 22 bases. CDR3 DNA: TGCGCCAGCAGCCAAGACACTCAGCCCCAGACCCGCGGCGGCTACACCTTC. Protein product: CASSQDTQPQTRGGYTF.